These 5 T cell receptor beta chains came from one sample sequenced in a study of blood T cell repertoires in COVID-19. Clones were sequenced by immunoSEQ multiplex PCR, and TCRdb holds only the in-frame ones, with some missing. This sample has under 350,000 clones, with roughly 85% found just once. The sample was peripheral blood. Every receptor here comes from a human donor in a cohort sampled during active COVID-19.

V gene TRBV11-2 combines with J gene TRBJ2-4; 8 bases are shared with TRBD2. Per germline, CDR1 SGHAT and CDR2 FQNNGV. The CDR3 is made up of 17 amino acids. V gave up 2 bases and J gave up 1 base; unmatched junction bases: 7. The CDR3 DNA reads as TGTGCCAGCAGCTTACGGCGGGGGGAGGGGGCCAAAAACATTCAGTACTTC. Its protein product is CASSLRRGEGAKNIQYF.

The chain uses TRBV11-3 and TRBJ1-1; D not certain. V gave up 5 bases and J gave up 4 bases, with 14 bases separating them. The CDR3 length is 14 residues. Germline V lookup: CDR1 SGHNT, CDR2 YENEEA. The chain's CDR3 is CASSPRGGSTEAFF. The DNA of the CDR3 is TGTGCCAGCAGCCCCCGGGGAGGGAGCACTGAAGCTTTCTTT.

The J gene is TRBJ2-1, the V gene TRBV27; no definite D call. V lost 5 bases and J lost 6, with 11 bases in between. Germline V gene data show CDR1 as MNHEY and CDR2 as SMNVEV (reference sequence). The CDR3 length is 13 residues. CDR3 in DNA: TGTGCCAGCAGTCCCCCCAATTTCAATGAGCAGTTCTTC. Its protein is CASSPPNFNEQFF.

This clone came up a few times. Distinct nucleotide sequences in the sample also encode this CDR3. The V call is TRBV9, the J call TRBJ1-2, with 9 bases identical to TRBD1. Germline trimming cut 4 bases from V and 5 bases from J; bases unmatched to any gene: 3. CDR3 size: 13 residues. The germline V gene has CDR1 SGDLS and CDR2 YYNGEE. The DNA for the CDR3 is TGTGCCAGCAGCTCGGACAGGGGTTATGGCTACACCTTC. This codes for CASSSDRGYGYTF.

Concerning this clone itself: Germline is not matched at one junction end, which may reflect a read error. The chain links TRBV2 to TRBJ1-6, with TRBD1 matching 11 bases. The CDR3 has 13 residues. Germline V gene sequence: CDR1 SNHLY, CDR2 FYNNEI. CDR3 bases: TGTGCCAGCACGGGGGACAGGGGGTCCCAGGGGCGCTTT. Protein sequence: CASTGDRGSQGRF.